The following is a T cell receptor beta chain sequence with its context. These data belong to a study of monozygotic twins with inflammatory bowel disease. Unfractionated whole blood yielded total RNA, and T cells were not sorted. The length of the CDR3 is 16 residues. TCRdb reprocessed the 5' RACE reads; each CDR3 protein has one entry and no DNA is given. The sample features fewer than 450,000 distinct CDR3 sequences, with around 2.6% in its top ten. The sequencing sample was made of blood. The rearrangement joins TRBV12-3 or TRBV12-4 to TRBJ2-3; TCRdb selects TRBD2, and the lack of DNA leaves this call unchecked. The sequence derives from a human donor with ulcerative colitis or Crohn's disease, or a healthy co-twin of an affected twin (not recorded which). The CDR3 region is CASSPRVAGITDTQYF.